This T cell receptor (beta chain) emerged from a study of CD4 T cells in relation to SARS-CoV-2 and coronaviruses. As for the study in general: ViraFEST: approximately 10-day antigen culture of PBMCs, then TCR beta CDR3 sequencing.

The unexposed donors gave CD4+ T cells in 2011-2018, prior to COVID-19. After roughly ten days of culture, CD4+ T cells were isolated. Clones were read by immunoSEQ multiplex PCR, and TCRdb kept only the in-frame ones, dropping some. The table lists 20,000 to 25,000 clones, 76% of them singletons, with 15% to 20% in the top ten. In regard to this clone: What it binds is unknown.

The sequence was obtained from a human donor in good health. Sequencing used CD4+ T cells from PBMCs, cultured in vitro.

Written as DNA, the CDR3 is TGTGCCAGCAGCTTACGACTAGCGGGAGGCGGTGTGTACAATGAGCAGTTCTTC. Amino acid sequence: CASSLRLAGGGVYNEQFF. This chain connects TRBV13 to TRBJ2-1; 13 bases line up with TRBD2. Per the germline V gene, CDR1 is PRHDT and CDR2 is FYEKMQ (reference sequence). V lost 2 bases to trimming and J lost 4 bases; unmatched junction nucleotides: 8. This CDR3 contains 18 residues.